The 32 T cell receptor beta chains given below trace back to one sample, sequenced in a study of neurological immune-mediated disorders. TCRdb analysed the 5' RACE reads with MiXCR anew, one entry per CDR3 protein. The sample has over 25,000 distinct CDR3 sequences, less than 25% seen once. Sequencing used CD4+ T cells from blood. Every receptor here comes from a man over 45 with HTLV-1-associated myelopathy (HAM/TSP).

The sample holds many counts of this clonotype. The chain uses TRBV20-1 and TRBJ1-1, with 7 bases aligning to TRBD1. The germline V gene encodes CDR1 DFQATT and CDR2 SNEGSKA (reference sequence). The junction had 6 bases not matched to a gene; V was cut back by 2 bases and J by 0 bases. The CDR3 length is 15 residues. Here the CDR3 reads CSARSSTGMNTEAFF. As DNA, the CDR3 is TGCAGTGCTAGATCCTCGACAGGGATGAACACTGAAGCTTTCTTT.

J is TRBJ1-1 and V is TRBV15; D remains unclear. Trimming pared 2 bases from V and 8 bases from J, leaving 12 bases between. Per germline, CDR1 LNHNV and CDR2 YYDKDF (reference sequence). The CDR3 totals 13 residues. CDR3 bases: TGTGCCACCAGCAGAAAGGCAAGCGCCGAAGCTTTCTTT. Residues: CATSRKASAEAFF.

This clonotype was seen at least ten times. As DNA, the CDR3 is TGTGCCAGCAGTGAAATCCATATGACAGACTCTTACGAGCAGTACTTC. Its protein is CASSEIHMTDSYEQYF. The chain has TRBV6-1 and TRBJ2-7, with D maybe TRBD1 (5 bases). The CDR3 is 16 amino acids. V was clipped by 2 bases and J by 4 bases, with 18 bases between them. Germline V gene lookup returns CDR1 MNHNS and CDR2 SASEGT.

At least ten counts were recorded for this clonotype. V gene TRBV20-1 combines with J gene TRBJ2-3; 7 bases map to TRBD2. This CDR3 is 15 amino acids long. Looked up from germline, CDR1 is DFQATT and CDR2 is SNEGSKA (reference sequence). J was trimmed by 1 base and V by 3 bases; bases with no gene match: 7. CDR3: CSARFPSGGTDTQYF. Written as DNA, the CDR3 is TGCAGTGCTAGGTTCCCTAGCGGAGGCACAGATACGCAGTATTTT.

This clonotype was detected once. V is TRBV18 and J is TRBJ1-1, with no clear D. In germline, CDR1 is KGHSH, CDR2 LQKENI. V shed 3 bases and J shed 4 bases, with 18 bases lying between them. The CDR3 has 16 residues. CDR3 in amino acids: CASSPAGPTTSTEAFF. As DNA, the CDR3 is TGTGCCAGCTCACCCGCGGGTCCCACCACTTCCACTGAAGCTTTCTTT.

In this sample, this clonotype turned up many times. The genes are TRBV20-1 and TRBJ1-1; D remains ambiguous. The germline V gene encodes CDR1 DFQATT and CDR2 SNEGSKA (reference sequence). This CDR3 spans 13 amino acids. Trimming removed 3 bases at V and 0 bases at J, with 8 bases between. For the CDR3, the DNA is TGCAGTGCTAGCCGCTCATTGAACACTGAAGCTTTCTTT. Encoded protein: CSASRSLNTEAFF.

This clonotype occurred many times. V usage is TRBV20-1 and J usage is TRBJ2-5; TRBD1 agrees at 8 bases. Germline V gene sequence: CDR1 DFQATT, CDR2 SNEGSKA (reference sequence). This CDR3 spans 12 amino acids. CDR3 coding DNA: TGCAGCGGCAGGGGGCGCCAAGAGACCCAGTACTTC. This sequence encodes CSGRGRQETQYF.

This clonotype has a handful of counts. The chain has TRBV27 and TRBJ2-4, with 8 bases matching TRBD1. V dropped 7 bases and J dropped 3; count of bases not matched to a gene: 20. The CDR3 length is 19 residues. Germline V lookup: CDR1 MNHEY, CDR2 SMNVEV (reference sequence). The CDR3 loop is CASKPKPDRGYEFKNIQYF. The CDR3 DNA sequence: TGTGCCAGCAAACCCAAACCCGACAGGGGCTACGAATTCAAAAACATTCAGTACTTC.

The chain is built from TRBV2 and TRBJ2-1; D tentatively fits TRBD1 or TRBD2 (6 bases each). CDR1 is SNHLY, CDR2 FYNNEI, per germline. Trimming removed 4 bases at V and 6 bases at J, with 13 bases between. The CDR3 is 14 residues long. CDR3 coding DNA: TGTGCCAGCAGTGCGGGGGCGTTCTGCAATGAGCAGTTCTTC. Translating gives CASSAGAFCNEQFF.

The genes are TRBV18 and TRBJ1-1, with D perhaps matching TRBD1 (5 bases). The germline V gene encodes CDR1 KGHSH and CDR2 LQKENI. Between the trimmed V and J ends, which lost 0 bases and 4 bases, there was a span of 18 bases. CDR3 length: 17 amino acids. CDR3 nucleotides: TGTGCCAGCTCACCACCGAGTCGGCGTTCAGGGTTCACTGAAGCTTTCTTT. Translating gives CASSPPSRRSGFTEAFF. The variable domain in full, with the rest retrieved from reference TRBV18 and TRBJ1-1, is NAGVMQNPRHLVRRRGQEARLRCSPMKGHSHVYWYRQLPEEGLKFMVYLQKENIIDESGMPKERFSAEFPKEGPSILRIQQVVRGDSAAYFCASSPPSRRSGFTEAFFGQGTRLTVV.

Details on this clonotype: Germline and junction disagree at one end, which may indicate a read error. This rearrangement joins TRBV7-7 to TRBJ2-2; a possible D gene is TRBD2 (5 bases). This CDR3 comprises 16 residues. CDR1 and CDR2 from the germline V gene are SSHAT and FNYEAQ (reference sequence). CDR3 nucleotides: TGTGTCAGCAGCATTAGAGGGAGCTTAAACACCGGGGAGCTGTTTTTT. It yields the protein CVSSIRGSLNTGELFF.

This clonotype was observed many times. V usage is TRBV5-6 and J usage is TRBJ1-6; D is uncertain. Per the germline V gene, CDR1 is SGHDT and CDR2 is YYEEEE. There are 15 residues in the CDR3. V gave up 2 bases and J gave up 2 bases, with 8 bases separating them. CDR3 bases: TGTGCCAGCAGCTTCAGTGAGGCCTATAATTCACCCCTCCACTTT. Its protein product is CASSFSEAYNSPLHF.

This clonotype was seen many times. The chain carries TRBV20-1 and TRBJ2-6; D uncertain. The CDR3 has 14 residues. V lost 5 bases and J lost 4, with 12 bases in between. CDR1 and CDR2 from the germline V gene are DFQATT and SNEGSKA (reference sequence). CDR3 region: CSASHMTGANVLTF. For the CDR3, the DNA is TGCAGTGCTTCCCATATGACCGGGGCCAACGTCCTGACTTTC.

The chain is built from TRBV29-1 and TRBJ2-3; 11 positions match TRBD2. Germline V gene data show CDR1 as SQVTM and CDR2 as ANQGSEA. CDR3 length: 14 amino acids. Trimming at V came to 6 bases and at J to 5 bases, leaving 7 bases not matched to a gene. The CDR3 nucleotides read TGCAGCGTAGCGGGACTAGCGGCGGTAGATACGCAGTATTTT. Protein: CSVAGLAAVDTQYF.

This clonotype was counted at least ten times. The V gene is TRBV20-1, the J gene TRBJ1-1, with D hard to call. Between the trimmed V and J ends, which lost 6 bases and 4 bases, there was a span of 9 bases. From germline, CDR1 is DFQATT and CDR2 SNEGSKA (reference sequence). The CDR3 is 11 amino acids. CDR3: CSAPRVTEAFF. Here the CDR3 DNA reads TGCAGTGCCCCCCGGGTCACTGAAGCTTTCTTT.

This clonotype has ten or more counts. The chain recombines TRBV5-1 with TRBJ2-7; 10 bases agree with TRBD1. CDR1 SGHRS and CDR2 YFSETQ come from the germline V gene. Germline trimming cut 4 bases from V and 5 bases from J; bases unmatched to any gene: 6. This CDR3 contains 14 residues. CDR3 bases: TGCGCCAGCAGCGGGGGGACAGGGGTAGACGAGCAGTACTTC. This codes for CASSGGTGVDEQYF.

At least ten counts were recorded for this clonotype. The rearrangement uses TRBV5-1 and TRBJ1-2; 7 bases are a match to TRBD1. The germline V gene has CDR1 SGHRS and CDR2 YFSETQ. After removal of 4 bases from V and 2 bases from J, the junction contained 5 bases not matched to a gene. This CDR3 is 14 amino acids long. CDR3 nucleotides: TGCGCCAGCAGCCCCGAGGGACAGAACTATGGCTACACCTTC. Its protein product is CASSPEGQNYGYTF.

The table lists this clonotype with many counts. J is TRBJ1-6 and V is TRBV9, with D possibly matching TRBD1 (5 bases). The CDR3 consists of 15 residues. The V gene's germline CDR1 is SGDLS and CDR2 YYNGEE. Trimming pared 0 bases from V and 6 bases from J, leaving 10 bases between. The CDR3 here is CASSVGDLSNSPLHF. DNA of the CDR3: TGTGCCAGCAGCGTAGGGGACCTCAGTAATTCACCCCTCCACTTT.

There are many counts of this clonotype. The V gene is TRBV5-1, the J gene TRBJ2-3; no clear D gene. Germline V lookup: CDR1 SGHRS, CDR2 YFSETQ. Between the trimmed V and J ends, which lost 1 base and 1 base, there was a span of 10 bases. This CDR3 has 15 amino acids. CDR3 coding DNA: TGCGCCAGCAGCTTGAATCGTGTCGGCACAGATACGCAGTATTTT. Residues: CASSLNRVGTDTQYF.

This clonotype is medium-sized. This chain links TRBV12-3 or TRBV12-4 with TRBJ2-7; D is perhaps TRBD2 (5 bases). The CDR3 runs to 12 residues. Deletions cut 8 bases from V and 7 bases from J, with 15 bases between. CDR3 loop: CASSGNRGEQYF. CDR3 in DNA: TGTGCCAGCTCGGGGAACCGTGGGGAGCAGTACTTC.

This clonotype was detected ten times or more. The V call is TRBV7-8, the J call TRBJ2-5, with 11 bases matching TRBD2. J lost 9 bases, V lost 1 base, and 10 bases had no gene match. This CDR3 has 16 residues. Germline CDR1 reads SGHVS; CDR2 reads FQNEAQ. CDR3 amino acids: CASSLVAGGNLKAQYF. DNA of the CDR3: TGTGCCAGCAGCTTAGTAGCGGGGGGGAATCTCAAGGCCCAGTACTTC.

Remarks on this clonotype: A much bigger clone sits one base away, suggesting this may be a read error. The chain is built from TRBV7-2 and TRBJ1-5; D might be TRBD1 (6 bases). Trimming stripped 5 bases from V and 5 bases from J, with 19 bases between. Germline-derived CDR1 and CDR2 are SGHTA and FQGNSA. The CDR3 is 16 amino acids. The CDR3 sequence is CASSPHRQGGYQPQHF. CDR3 DNA: TGTGCCAGCAGCCCCCATCGCCAAGGGGGATATCAGCCCCAGCATTTT.

The chain employs TRBV6-2 or TRBV6-3 and TRBJ1-3; 7 bases agree with TRBD1. The V and J ends lost 0 bases and 0 bases, in that order; junction bases with no gene match: 14. Germline assignment: CDR1 MNHEY and CDR2 SVGEGT. The CDR3 is 20 residues long. The chain's CDR3 is CASSYSLFHEGANSGNTIYF. The CDR3 DNA reads TGTGCCAGCAGTTACTCTTTGTTTCATGAGGGGGCGAACTCTGGAAACACCATATATTTT.

The V call is TRBV7-9, the J call TRBJ2-7, with a possible D match to TRBD2 (6 bases). The CDR3 runs to 14 residues. Germline V gene data show CDR1 as SEHNR and CDR2 as FQNEAQ (reference sequence). The V and J ends lost 0 bases and 1 base respectively, with 7 bases between them. CDR3 sequence: CASSLAEGSYEQYF. DNA for the CDR3: TGTGCCAGCAGCTTAGCGGAGGGATCCTACGAGCAGTACTTC.

This clonotype was counted at least ten times. The chain uses TRBV3-1 and TRBJ2-7; 10 bases are a match to TRBD2. The CDR3 extends over 15 amino acids. The germline V gene encodes CDR1 LGHDT and CDR2 YNNKEL (reference sequence). Trimming took 3 bases from V and 6 from J; bases not matched to a gene: 8. The CDR3 bases are TGTGCCAGCAGCCACCTCACTAGCGGGACTGGCGAGCAGTACTTC. Translated, it gives CASSHLTSGTGEQYF.

This clonotype appeared a few times. This chain links TRBV20-1 with TRBJ1-6; TRBD1 aligns across 8 bases. This CDR3 is built from 16 residues. V was clipped by 1 base and J by 7 bases; unmatched bases: 9. Germline CDR1 is DFQATT and CDR2 is SNEGSKA (reference sequence). This CDR3 is CSARGHPGQGNSPLHF. The CDR3 coding sequence is TGCAGTGCTAGAGGCCATCCCGGACAGGGAAATTCACCCCTCCACTTT.

There are many counts of this clonotype. The CDR3 region is CSGGTGGYEQYF. The CDR3 DNA reads TGCAGCGGAGGGACAGGGGGCTACGAGCAGTACTTC. The J gene is TRBJ2-7, the V gene TRBV29-1, with 11 nucleotides matching TRBD1. The CDR3 has 12 residues. The germline CDR1 and CDR2 sequences are SQVTM and ANQGSEA. V was pared by 7 bases and J by 3 bases, with 2 bases of the junction left unmatched.

Of note for this clonotype: This may stem from a read error, because a much larger clone lies one nucleotide away. The chain uses TRBV20-1 and TRBJ2-4; maybe TRBD2 (5 bases). Germline CDR1 is DFQATT and CDR2 is SNEGSKA (reference sequence). CDR3 length: 15 amino acids. V shed 6 bases and J shed 0 bases, with 15 bases lying between them. The CDR3 protein is CSAAGKYLAKNIQYF. In nucleotides, the CDR3 is TGCAGTGCCGCCGGGAAGTACTTAGCCAAAAACATTCAGTACTTC.

This clonotype was observed many times. V usage is TRBV6-5 and J usage is TRBJ1-6, with 7 bases identical to TRBD1. This CDR3 spans 14 amino acids. Germline assignment: CDR1 MNHEY and CDR2 SVGAGI. V lost 5 bases to trimming and J lost 7 bases; unmatched junction nucleotides: 5. The CDR3 loop reads CASSLDRDNSPLHF. CDR3 DNA sequence: TGTGCCAGCAGTCTAGACAGGGACAATTCACCCCTCCACTTT.

This clonotype was found many times. The rearrangement uses TRBV20-1 and TRBJ2-3; 9 bases fit TRBD2. Germline CDR1 is DFQATT and CDR2 is SNEGSKA (reference sequence). CDR3 length: 14 amino acids. V trimming: 3 bases; J trimming: 6 bases; junction bases outside the gene matches: 7. CDR3: CSASLLAGADTQYF. The CDR3 DNA reads as TGCAGTGCTAGTTTGTTAGCGGGAGCGGATACGCAGTATTTT.

Many counts were recorded for this clonotype. The chain employs TRBV20-1 and TRBJ2-1, with TRBD1 matching 7 bases. Trimming took 2 bases from V and 6 from J; bases not matched to a gene: 4. The CDR3 loop spans 13 amino acids. CDR1 DFQATT and CDR2 SNEGSKA come from the germline V gene (reference sequence). The CDR3 spells CSARQGVGNEQFF. The CDR3 coding sequence is TGCAGTGCTAGACAGGGGGTGGGCAATGAGCAGTTCTTC.

At least ten counts were recorded for this clonotype. The rearrangement uses TRBV5-1 and TRBJ2-7; 11 bases line up with TRBD1. Germline V gives CDR1 SGHRS, CDR2 YFSETQ. The CDR3 totals 14 residues. J gave up 6 bases and V 4 bases, and 6 bases lay outside the gene matches. This chain's CDR3 is CASSGQGAIAEQYF. The CDR3 DNA is TGCGCCAGCAGCGGACAGGGGGCGATCGCCGAGCAGTACTTC.